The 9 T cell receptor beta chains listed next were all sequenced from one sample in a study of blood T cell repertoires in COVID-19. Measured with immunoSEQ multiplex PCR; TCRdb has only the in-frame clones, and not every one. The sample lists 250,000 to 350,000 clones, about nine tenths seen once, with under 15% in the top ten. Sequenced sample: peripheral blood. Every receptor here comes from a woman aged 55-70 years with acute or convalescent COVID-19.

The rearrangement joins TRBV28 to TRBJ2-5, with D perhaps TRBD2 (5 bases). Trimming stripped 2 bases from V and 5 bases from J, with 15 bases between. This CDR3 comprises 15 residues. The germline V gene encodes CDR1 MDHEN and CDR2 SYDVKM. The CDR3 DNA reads TGTGCCAGCAGTTTAAGGGAGTATAGCTCGGAGACCCAGTACTTC. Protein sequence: CASSLREYSSETQYF.

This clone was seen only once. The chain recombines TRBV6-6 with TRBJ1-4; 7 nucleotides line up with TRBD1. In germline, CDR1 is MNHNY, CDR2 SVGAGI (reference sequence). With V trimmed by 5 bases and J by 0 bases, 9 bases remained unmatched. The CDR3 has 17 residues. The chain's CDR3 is CASSQRTGVPTNEKLFF. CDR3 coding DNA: TGTGCCAGCAGTCAACGAACAGGGGTCCCAACTAATGAAAAACTGTTTTTT.

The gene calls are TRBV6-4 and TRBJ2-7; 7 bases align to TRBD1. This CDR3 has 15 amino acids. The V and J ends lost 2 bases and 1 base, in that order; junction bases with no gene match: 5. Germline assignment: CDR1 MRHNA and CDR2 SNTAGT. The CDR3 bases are TGTGCCAGCAGTGACGGAGTGGGACAGTCCTACGAGCAGTACTTC. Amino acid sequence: CASSDGVGQSYEQYF.

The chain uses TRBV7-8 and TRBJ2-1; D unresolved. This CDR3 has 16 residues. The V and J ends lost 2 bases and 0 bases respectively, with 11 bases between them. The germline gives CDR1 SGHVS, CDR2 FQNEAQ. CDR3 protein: CASSLIASSSYNEQFF. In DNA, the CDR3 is TGTGCCAGCAGCTTAATCGCGAGTAGCTCCTACAATGAGCAGTTCTTC.

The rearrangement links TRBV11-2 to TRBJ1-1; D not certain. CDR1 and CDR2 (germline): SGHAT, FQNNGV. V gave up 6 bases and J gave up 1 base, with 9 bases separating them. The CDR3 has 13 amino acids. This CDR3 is CASSITENTEAFF. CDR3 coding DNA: TGTGCCAGCAGTATTACAGAGAACACTGAAGCTTTCTTT.

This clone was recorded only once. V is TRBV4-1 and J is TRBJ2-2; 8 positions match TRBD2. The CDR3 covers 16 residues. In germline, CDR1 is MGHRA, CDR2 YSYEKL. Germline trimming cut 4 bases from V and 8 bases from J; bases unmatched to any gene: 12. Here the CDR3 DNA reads TGCGCCAGCAGCCGCTCGGTCGGGGGGGCTGCGGGGGAGCTGTTTTTT. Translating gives CASSRSVGGAAGELFF.

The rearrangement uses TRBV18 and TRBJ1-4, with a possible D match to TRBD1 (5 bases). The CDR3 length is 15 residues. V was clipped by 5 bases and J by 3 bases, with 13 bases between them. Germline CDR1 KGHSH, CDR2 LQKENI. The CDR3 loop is CASSTPGWANEKLFF. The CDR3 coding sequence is TGTGCCAGCTCAACCCCAGGGTGGGCTAATGAAAAACTGTTTTTT.

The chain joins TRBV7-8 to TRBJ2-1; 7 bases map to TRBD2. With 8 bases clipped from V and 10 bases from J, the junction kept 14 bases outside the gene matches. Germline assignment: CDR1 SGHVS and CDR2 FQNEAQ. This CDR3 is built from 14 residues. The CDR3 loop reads CASALAQPQKEQFF. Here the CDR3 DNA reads TGTGCCAGCGCACTAGCGCAACCCCAGAAGGAGCAGTTCTTC.

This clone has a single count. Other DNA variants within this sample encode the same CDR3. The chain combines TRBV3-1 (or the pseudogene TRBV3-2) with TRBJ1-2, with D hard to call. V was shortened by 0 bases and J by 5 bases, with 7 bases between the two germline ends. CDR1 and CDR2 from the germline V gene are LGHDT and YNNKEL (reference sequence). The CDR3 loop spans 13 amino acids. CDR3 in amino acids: CASSQDSRYGYTF. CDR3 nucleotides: TGTGCCAGCAGCCAAGATTCCAGGTATGGCTACACCTTC.